A single sample is the source of the 13 T cell receptor beta chains below, sequenced in a study of a mutant IDH1 vaccine in newly diagnosed glioma. Time point in this sample: baseline, week 1 (first vaccination visit). The treatment denotes: pre-vaccination baseline after standard-of-care therapy. The repertoire was sequenced with immunoSEQ multiplex PCR; TCRdb's copy has only in-frame clones and lacks some. This table holds tens of thousands of clones, 65% to 90% found once. Sequencing was performed on PBMCs, taken from a glioma patient treated with radiotherapy, temozolomide or both. All receptors derive from a man aged 25 to 40 with glioma.

The rearrangement joins TRBV29-1 to TRBJ1-4; possibly TRBD1 for D (6 bases). The CDR3 runs to 14 residues. Looked up from germline, CDR1 is SQVTM and CDR2 is ANQGSEA. With 6 bases removed from V and 6 bases from J, the gap between germline ends came to 17 bases. This CDR3 is CSVQIGGLDEKLFF. CDR3 in DNA: TGCAGCGTACAAATAGGGGGTCTGGATGAAAAACTGTTTTTT.

A single count supports this clone. The V and J genes are TRBV7-2 and TRBJ1-2; D remains ambiguous. Germline loops: CDR1 SGHTA, CDR2 FQGNSA. The CDR3 has 13 amino acids. Trimming took off 2 bases at V and 2 bases at J, with 6 bases between the two ends. The CDR3 is CASSLHGNYGYTF. CDR3 nucleotides: TGTGCCAGCAGCTTACACGGAAACTATGGCTACACCTTC.

This sequence joins TRBV28 and TRBJ1-2; D ambiguous. Per germline, CDR1 MDHEN and CDR2 SYDVKM. There are 12 residues in the CDR3. V lost 8 bases to trimming and J lost 4 bases, with 11 bases between them. The CDR3 sequence is CASFFAGYGYTF. The DNA for the CDR3 is TGTGCCAGCTTCTTTGCTGGCTATGGCTACACCTTC.

The rearrangement uses TRBV2 and TRBJ1-5, with D possibly being TRBD1 (6 bases). CDR1 SNHLY and CDR2 FYNNEI come from the germline V gene. The CDR3 totals 13 residues. V was pared by 5 bases and J by 9 bases, with 14 bases between. The CDR3 here is CASSRDKRRPQHF. The CDR3 region has the DNA TGTGCCAGCAGTAGGGACAAGCGACGGCCCCAGCATTTT.

The J gene is TRBJ1-1, the V gene TRBV6-5; D possibly corresponds to TRBD1 (6 bases). Germline assignment: CDR1 MNHEY and CDR2 SVGAGI. V was cut by 5 bases and J by 2 bases, with 12 bases left in between. The CDR3 contains 14 residues. Written as DNA, the CDR3 is TGTGCCAGCAGTAAGGACAGAAGTAACACTGAAGCTTTCTTT. It encodes CASSKDRSNTEAFF.

The chain is built from TRBV6-5 and TRBJ2-3; possible D gene TRBD1, 5 bases. The germline gives CDR1 MNHEY, CDR2 SVGAGI. The CDR3 consists of 15 residues. Trimming took off 5 bases at V and 2 bases at J, with 14 bases between the two ends. This CDR3 is CASSPRVLATDTQYF. The CDR3 nucleotides read TGTGCCAGCAGTCCCAGGGTTTTGGCCACAGATACGCAGTATTTT.

The chain couples TRBV6-1 to TRBJ2-3; D assignment may be TRBD1 or TRBD2 (8 bases each). CDR3 length: 15 amino acids. The germline V gene encodes CDR1 MNHNS and CDR2 SASEGT. V gave up 1 base and J gave up 15 bases, with 23 bases separating them. CDR3 nucleotide sequence: TGTGCCAGCAGTGAAGGGGCAGGGGGCGGGGGGCTGGCATATTTT. This gives the protein CASSEGAGGGGLAYF.

This clone has only a few counts. The gene calls are TRBV2 and TRBJ1-4; D is uncertain. CDR1 SNHLY and CDR2 FYNNEI come from the germline V gene. CDR3 length equals 12 residues. The V end lost 11 bases, the J end lost 8 bases, and 15 bases lay between the germline ends. The CDR3: CAGQGQGEKLFF. DNA for the CDR3: TGTGCCGGCCAAGGTCAAGGGGAAAAACTGTTTTTT.

The V call is TRBV19, the J call TRBJ1-2; D gene unclear. The CDR3 extends over 13 amino acids. Germline V gene sequence: CDR1 LNHDA, CDR2 SQIVND (reference sequence). The germline V and J ends were trimmed by 8 bases and 6 bases, with 16 bases remaining between them. The CDR3 protein is CASRLPGSDGYTF. The CDR3 DNA reads as TGTGCCAGTCGCCTCCCGGGGTCTGATGGCTACACCTTC.

J is TRBJ2-1 and V is TRBV7-9, with TRBD1 identical over 9 bases. From germline, CDR1 is SEHNR and CDR2 FQNEAQ (reference sequence). V shed 2 bases, J shed 5 bases, and the junction held 1 base outside the gene matches. This CDR3 is built from 14 residues. CDR3 bases: TGTGCCAGCAGCTTATGGGACAGGGACAATGAGCAGTTCTTC. It codes for CASSLWDRDNEQFF.

The V call is TRBV7-9, the J call TRBJ1-4, with D tentatively TRBD1 (5 bases). V lost 5 bases and J 4 bases, leaving 14 bases between the germline ends. CDR3 size: 15 residues. CDR1 SEHNR and CDR2 FQNEAQ come from the germline V gene (reference sequence). CDR3 coding DNA: TGTGCCAGCAGCCCCCCGGGGGAATATAATGAAAAACTGTTTTTT. It codes for CASSPPGEYNEKLFF. The full variable domain, its missing parts supplied by reference TRBV7-9 and TRBJ1-4, is DTGVSQNPRHKITKRGQNVTFRCDPISEHNRLYWYRQTLGQGPEFLTYFQNEAQLEKSRLLSDRFSAERPKGSFSTLEIQRTEQGDSAMYLCASSPPGEYNEKLFFGSGTQLSVL.

The V call is TRBV6-1, the J call TRBJ1-5; D may be TRBD1 (5 bases). This CDR3 comprises 15 residues. The germline CDR1 and CDR2 sequences are MNHNS and SASEGT. The ends were cut back, 0 bases at V and 4 bases at J, with 10 bases in the middle. In DNA, the CDR3 is TGTGCCAGCAGTGAAGCTGCAGGGAAAAATCAGCCCCAGCATTTT. Its translation is CASSEAAGKNQPQHF.

V and J are TRBV9 and TRBJ2-7; tentatively, D is TRBD2 (5 bases). CDR3 length: 13 amino acids. The germline V and J ends were trimmed by 0 bases and 3 bases, with 7 bases remaining between them. The germline gives CDR1 SGDLS, CDR2 YYNGEE. As DNA, the CDR3 is TGTGCCAGCAGCGTAGACGGGAACTACGAGCAGTACTTC. Translation: CASSVDGNYEQYF. The full variable domain, rest sourced from reference TRBV9 and TRBJ2-7, is DSGVTQTPKHLITATGQRVTLRCSPRSGDLSVYWYQQSLDQGLQFLIQYYNGEERAKGNILERFSAQQFPDLHSELNLSSLELGDSALYFCASSVDGNYEQYFGPGTRLTVT.